This T cell receptor (beta chain) was sequenced in a study of neoadjuvant nivolumab and ipilimumab in lung cancer. Background on the study: The combination arm added day-1 ipilimumab 1 mg/kg to nivolumab 3 mg/kg on days 1, 15, 29. General study results and limits: Pretherapy blood TCR richness correlated positively with resected tumor richness. TCR sequencing covered a small number of samples. TCR richness and clonality were higher in tumors than adjacent uninvolved lung.

In the case of this clone: Its antigen is still unknown.

Here immunoSEQ multiplex PCR was the method, and the copy in TCRdb shows in-frame clones only, minus some. The sample consists of 30,000 to 35,000 clones, roughly nine tenths of them appearing once. This clonotype was sampled from an adult with non-small cell lung cancer. This sample comprised peripheral blood, obtained after neoadjuvant nivolumab, alone or with ipilimumab, at or shortly before surgery.

CDR3 amino acids: CASSQDYSNQPQHF. In DNA, the CDR3 is TGTGCCAGCAGCCAAGACTATAGCAATCAGCCCCAGCATTTT. V gene TRBV7-2 combines with J gene TRBJ1-5; D remains ambiguous. Trimming stripped 5 bases from V and 0 bases from J, with 8 bases between. The length of the CDR3 is 14 residues. In germline, CDR1 is SGHTA, CDR2 FQGNSA.